The 24 T cell receptor beta chains in this list originate from one sample, sequenced in a study of blood T cell repertoires in COVID-19. This table comes from immunoSEQ multiplex PCR, and its TCRdb copy is limited to in-frame clones, with some not included. The sample gives 300,000 to 350,000 clones, roughly nine tenths of which show up once; 2.5% to 3.5% is in the top ten. Sequenced sample: peripheral blood. These receptors all stem from a woman aged 25-40 years with COVID-19, enrolled during active disease.

This rearrangement joins TRBV15 to TRBJ1-4; D not resolved. This CDR3 is 15 amino acids long. Germline V gene sequence: CDR1 LNHNV, CDR2 YYDKDF (reference sequence). V lost 0 bases and J lost 0, with 5 bases in between. The CDR3 region has the DNA TGTGCCACCAGCAGAGATATGTCAACTAATGAAAAACTGTTTTTT. As protein: CATSRDMSTNEKLFF.

V usage is TRBV19 and J usage is TRBJ1-5, with unresolved D. The CDR3 is 14 amino acids. CDR1 LNHDA and CDR2 SQIVND come from the germline V gene (reference sequence). The V end lost 7 bases, the J end lost 2 bases, and 12 bases lay between the germline ends. This chain's CDR3 is CASKSRDGNQPQHF. The CDR3 DNA is TGTGCCAGTAAAAGCCGCGATGGCAATCAGCCCCAGCATTTT.

The chain's CDR3 is CASTSGLAGFNEQFF. CDR3 coding DNA: TGTGCCAGTACCTCGGGACTAGCGGGATTCAATGAGCAGTTCTTC. This chain uses TRBV19 with TRBJ2-1, with TRBD2 matching 13 bases. The germline CDR1 and CDR2 sequences are LNHDA and SQIVND (reference sequence). This CDR3 has 15 amino acids. V dropped 7 bases and J dropped 6; count of bases not matched to a gene: 6. The whole variable domain, filled in from reference TRBV19 and TRBJ2-1, reads DGGITQSPKYLFRKEGQNVTLSCEQNLNHDAMYWYRQDPGQGLRLIYYSQIVNDFQKGDIAEGYSVSREKKESFPLTVTSAQKNPTAFYLCASTSGLAGFNEQFFGPGTRLTVL.

With regard to this clone: At one of its ends the junction is not consistent with the germline gene, which may arise from a read error. This sequence joins TRBV12-3 or TRBV12-4 and TRBJ1-2; TRBD1 agrees at 9 bases. The CDR3 length is 11 residues. In DNA form, the CDR3 reads TGTGCCAGCAGTTTAGGGACAGGGGCGGTCTTC. Its protein is CASSLGTGAVF.

CDR3 in amino acids: CASSGTSGTNQGEQFF. Written as DNA, the CDR3 is TGTGCCAGCAGTGGGACTAGCGGGACTAACCAGGGGGAGCAGTTCTTC. The chain combines TRBV28 with TRBJ2-1; TRBD2 matches at 13 bases. Losses at the gene ends were 5 bases for V and 10 bases for J; bases not matched to a gene: 11. Germline V gives CDR1 MDHEN, CDR2 SYDVKM. This CDR3 has 16 amino acids.

The rearrangement uses TRBV27 and TRBJ2-5; 11 nucleotides line up with TRBD1. The CDR3 contains 15 residues. Germline V gene data show CDR1 as MNHEY and CDR2 as SMNVEV (reference sequence). Trimming took 3 bases from V and 1 from J; bases not matched to a gene: 1. The CDR3 DNA reads TGTGCCAGCAGTTTGGGGACAGGGGGCCAAGAGACCCAGTACTTC. Translation gives CASSLGTGGQETQYF.

The chain uses TRBV18 and TRBJ2-7; D remains unclear. The CDR3 has 13 residues. Looked up from germline, CDR1 is KGHSH and CDR2 is LQKENI. V lost 5 bases and J lost 4, with 12 bases in between. The CDR3 DNA follows: TGTGCCAGCTCATCGAACCACCGGTACGAGCAGTACTTC. It codes for CASSSNHRYEQYF.

V and J are TRBV5-5 and TRBJ1-1; D gene uncertain. V was shortened by 0 bases and J by 4 bases, with 10 bases between the two germline ends. Germline V gene sequence: CDR1 SGHKS, CDR2 YYEKEE (reference sequence). The CDR3 has 14 residues. For the CDR3, the DNA is TGTGCCAGCAGCTTGGAGACCCGAGGCACTGAAGCTTTCTTT. Its protein is CASSLETRGTEAFF.

The CDR3, as DNA: TGTGCCAGCAGTGTCTCGAGAGTAGCCAAAAACATTCAGTACTTC. It specifies CASSVSRVAKNIQYF. This sequence joins TRBV28 and TRBJ2-4; D is unclear. Germline V gene data show CDR1 as MDHEN and CDR2 as SYDVKM. Trimming shortened V by 5 bases and J by 0 bases, and 11 bases separated the two germline ends. This CDR3 spans 15 amino acids.

The chain uses TRBV5-1 and TRBJ1-2; D is perhaps TRBD1 (5 bases). Germline CDR1 SGHRS, CDR2 YFSETQ. Trimming took off 1 base at V and 2 bases at J, with 9 bases between the two ends. The CDR3 length is 14 residues. CDR3 region: CASSLWGVNYGYTF. As DNA, the CDR3 is TGCGCCAGCAGCTTGTGGGGGGTAAACTATGGCTACACCTTC.

The V call is TRBV5-5, the J call TRBJ2-3; D not resolved. The CDR3 has 15 amino acids. The germline V and J ends were trimmed by 1 base and 5 bases, with 14 bases remaining between them. Germline CDR1 SGHKS, CDR2 YYEKEE (reference sequence). The CDR3 region is CASSLSLAPVDTQYF. CDR3 sequence (DNA): TGTGCCAGCAGCTTGTCATTAGCCCCTGTAGATACGCAGTATTTT.

The chain employs TRBV29-1 and TRBJ1-2; 8 nucleotides line up with TRBD1. The V segment lost 8 bases and the J segment 7 bases; nucleotides outside the gene matches: 15. Germline CDR1 is SQVTM and CDR2 is ANQGSEA. This CDR3 is 14 amino acids long. CDR3 sequence reads: CSTFESQGAGGYTF. In DNA, the CDR3 is TGCAGCACCTTCGAAAGCCAGGGGGCCGGTGGCTACACCTTC.

The rearrangement joins TRBV28 to TRBJ1-1; possibly TRBD1 for D (5 bases). CDR1 MDHEN and CDR2 SYDVKM come from the germline V gene. Trimming took off 5 bases at V and 7 bases at J, with 14 bases between the two ends. The CDR3 extends over 13 amino acids. CDR3: CASSLLRQLEAFF. For the CDR3, the DNA is TGTGCCAGCAGTCTCCTACGACAGCTTGAAGCTTTCTTT.

V and J are TRBV3-1 (or the pseudogene TRBV3-2) and TRBJ1-5, with D uncertain. Looked up from germline, CDR1 is LGHDT and CDR2 is YNNKEL (reference sequence). The CDR3 extends over 12 amino acids. V shed 4 bases and J shed 5 bases, with 6 bases lying between them. The CDR3 bases are TGTGCCAGCAGCCGTGCAGATCAGCCCCAGCATTTT. This sequence encodes CASSRADQPQHF.

The V and J genes are TRBV5-1 and TRBJ1-1; D remains ambiguous. The V gene lost 4 bases and the J gene lost 4 bases, with 8 bases spanning the gap. The germline V gene has CDR1 SGHRS and CDR2 YFSETQ. The CDR3 runs 12 residues. CDR3 residues: CASSGEATEAFF. The CDR3 DNA reads TGCGCCAGCAGCGGGGAGGCCACTGAAGCTTTCTTT.

The chain uses TRBV19 and TRBJ2-1; TRBD2 matches at 9 bases. Per germline, CDR1 LNHDA and CDR2 SQIVND (reference sequence). The CDR3 loop spans 15 amino acids. J was trimmed by 0 bases and V by 6 bases; bases with no gene match: 3. The CDR3 DNA reads as TGTGCCAGTAGCCAAGCGGGAGGCTCCTACAATGAGCAGTTCTTC. Protein sequence: CASSQAGGSYNEQFF.

This clone was observed once. The J gene is TRBJ2-2, the V gene TRBV2; 13 bases align to TRBD2. Germline values: CDR1 SNHLY, CDR2 FYNNEI. J was trimmed by 6 bases and V by 7 bases; bases with no gene match: 2. This CDR3 region has 14 residues. The CDR3 nucleotides read TGTGCCAGCAAACTAGCGGGAGGGGCCGGGGAGCTGTTTTTT. It encodes CASKLAGGAGELFF.

The chain employs TRBV5-1 and TRBJ2-1; tentative D call: TRBD2 (6 bases). Germline V gene lookup returns CDR1 SGHRS and CDR2 YFSETQ. V was shortened by 0 bases and J by 12 bases, with 13 bases between the two germline ends. The CDR3 runs to 13 residues. This chain's CDR3 is CASSLEQRTTQFF. The CDR3 nucleotides read TGCGCCAGCAGCTTGGAACAGCGGACTACGCAGTTCTTC.

This rearrangement joins TRBV7-9 to TRBJ1-2; 9 nucleotides align to TRBD1. The CDR3 length is 14 residues. Germline CDR1 reads SEHNR; CDR2 reads FQNEAQ (reference sequence). With 5 bases clipped from V and 3 bases from J, the junction kept 4 bases outside the gene matches. The CDR3 sequence: CASSRQGVDYGYTF. CDR3 in DNA: TGTGCCAGCAGCCGACAGGGGGTAGACTATGGCTACACCTTC.

The chain links TRBV5-1 to TRBJ2-2, with D perhaps TRBD2 (6 bases). With 5 bases removed from V and 2 bases from J, the gap between germline ends came to 10 bases. The germline gives CDR1 SGHRS, CDR2 YFSETQ. There are 14 residues in the CDR3. CDR3 amino acids: CASREGSNTGELFF. For the CDR3, the DNA is TGCGCCAGCAGGGAGGGGTCCAACACCGGGGAGCTGTTTTTT.

V gene TRBV12-3 or TRBV12-4 combines with J gene TRBJ1-2; D may be TRBD1 (5 bases). The V end lost 4 bases, the J end lost 7 bases, and 7 bases lay between the germline ends. The CDR3 loop spans 11 amino acids. For the CDR3, the DNA is TGTGCCAGCAGTTCAGGGTCTGGCTACACCTTC. It translates to CASSSGSGYTF.

The gene calls are TRBV6-5 and TRBJ2-2; D gene ambiguous. The germline CDR1 and CDR2 sequences are MNHEY and SVGAGI. CDR3 length: 13 residues. V was clipped by 2 bases and J by 8 bases, with 9 bases between them. The CDR3 coding sequence is TGTGCCAGCAGTTACCGAGTCGAGGGGGAGCTGTTTTTT. Translated, it gives CASSYRVEGELFF.

The count of this clone is one. This chain uses TRBV28 with TRBJ1-1, with 7 positions matching TRBD1. The CDR3 extends over 14 amino acids. After removal of 6 bases from V and 1 base from J, the junction contained 5 bases not matched to a gene. Per germline, CDR1 MDHEN and CDR2 SYDVKM. The CDR3 region is CASRGQNTNTEAFF. The CDR3 nucleotides are TGTGCCAGCAGGGGACAGAATACGAACACTGAAGCTTTCTTT.

The chain combines TRBV21-1 with TRBJ1-5; TRBD1, the D gene given by the table, was not confirmed from the DNA. TRBV21-1 is a pseudogene locus. The CDR3 runs to 14 residues. Here the CDR3 reads CASSIRRHGQPQHF. The CDR3 DNA sequence: TGTGCCAGCAGCATCCGAAGACACGGTCAGCCCCAGCATTTT.